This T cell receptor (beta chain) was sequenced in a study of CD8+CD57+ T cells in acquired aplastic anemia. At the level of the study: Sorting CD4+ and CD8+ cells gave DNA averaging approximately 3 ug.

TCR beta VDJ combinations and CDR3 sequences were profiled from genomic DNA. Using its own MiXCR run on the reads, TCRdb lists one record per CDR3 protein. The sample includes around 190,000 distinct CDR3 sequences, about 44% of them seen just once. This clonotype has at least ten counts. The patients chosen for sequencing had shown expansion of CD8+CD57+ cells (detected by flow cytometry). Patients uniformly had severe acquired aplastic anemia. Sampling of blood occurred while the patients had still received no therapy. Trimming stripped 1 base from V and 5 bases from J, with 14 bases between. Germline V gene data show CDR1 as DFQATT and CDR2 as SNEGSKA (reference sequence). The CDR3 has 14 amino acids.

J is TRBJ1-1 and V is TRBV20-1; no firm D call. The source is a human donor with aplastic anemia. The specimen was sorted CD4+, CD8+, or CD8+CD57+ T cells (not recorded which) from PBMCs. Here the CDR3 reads CSARVGGPRTEAFF. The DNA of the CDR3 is TGCAGTGCTAGAGTAGGAGGCCCTAGGACTGAAGCTTTCTTT.